Following are 2 T cell receptor beta chains from one sample sequenced in a study of cytomegalovirus exposure and HLA in healthy donors. Method: immunoSEQ multiplex PCR; TCRdb's copy keeps in-frame clones and lacks some. The sample gives some 170,000 clones, around nine tenths of which show up once; approximately 1.4% is in the top ten. The sequenced sample was PBMCs. These receptors all come from a woman in her 30s in good health and CMV-seronegative.

The chain recombines TRBV15 with TRBJ2-1, with a weak D call TRBD1 (6 bases). V lost 1 base, J lost 1 base, and 14 bases lay in between. This CDR3 is 17 amino acids long. Germline V gene sequence: CDR1 LNHNV, CDR2 YYDKDF (reference sequence). CDR3 sequence (DNA): TGTGCCACCAGCAGAGGTATAGACAGGTTTTCCTACAATGAGCAGTTCTTC. This sequence encodes CATSRGIDRFSYNEQFF.

This rearrangement joins TRBV9 to TRBJ2-2; D remains ambiguous. CDR3 size: 14 residues. Germline CDR1 is SGDLS and CDR2 is YYNGEE. V was pared by 1 base and J by 5 bases, with 9 bases between. The CDR3 DNA follows: TGTGCCAGCAGCGTAAGTTCGCGGACCGGGGAGCTGTTTTTT. This encodes CASSVSSRTGELFF.